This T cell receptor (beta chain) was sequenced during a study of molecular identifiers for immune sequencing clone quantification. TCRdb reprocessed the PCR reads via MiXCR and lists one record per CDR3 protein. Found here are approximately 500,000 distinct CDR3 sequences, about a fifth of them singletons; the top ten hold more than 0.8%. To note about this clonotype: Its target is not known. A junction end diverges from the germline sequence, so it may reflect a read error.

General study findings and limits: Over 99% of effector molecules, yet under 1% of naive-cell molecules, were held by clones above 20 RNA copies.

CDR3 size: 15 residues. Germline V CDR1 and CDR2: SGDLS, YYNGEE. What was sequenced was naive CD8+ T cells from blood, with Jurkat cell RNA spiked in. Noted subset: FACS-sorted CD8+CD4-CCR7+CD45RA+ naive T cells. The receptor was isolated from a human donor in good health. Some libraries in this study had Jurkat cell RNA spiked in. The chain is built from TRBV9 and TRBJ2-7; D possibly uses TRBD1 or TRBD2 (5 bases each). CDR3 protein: CAGSTRDATNYEQYF. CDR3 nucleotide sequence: TGTGCCGGCAGCACTCGGGACGCCACCAACTACGAGCAGTACTTC.